The rows below give T cell receptor beta chains drawn from one sample of a study of cytomegalovirus exposure and HLA in healthy donors. Sequencing was performed with immunoSEQ multiplex PCR; in TCRdb, only in-frame clones are kept and a portion is missing. The sample data list 25,000 to 40,000 clones. Input material: PBMCs. The source is a man in his forties or fifties in good health and CMV-seronegative. Both conserved end residues are part of each CDR3. Fields, in order: D gene, V gene, J gene, CDR3 DNA, CDR3 protein. D genes are given only for firm matches.

>TRBD2|TRBV19|TRBJ2-1
TGTGCCAGTAGTGCTAGCGGGAACGGTGAGCAGTTCTTC
CASSASGNGEQFF
>TRBD2|TRBV6-1|TRBJ2-7
TGTGCCAGCAGACCGGGACTAGCGGAGGACTACGAGCAGTACTTC
CASRPGLAEDYEQYF
>.|TRBV5-6|TRBJ1-1
TGTGCCACCAAAGATGGACTCCAGAACACTGAAGCTTTCTTT
CATKDGLQNTEAFF
>.|TRBV6-4|TRBJ2-2
TGTGCCAGCAGGGGAGGCACAGGGGAAACCGGGGAGCTGTTTTTT
CASRGGTGETGELFF
>.|TRBV6-1|TRBJ1-4
TGTGCCAGCAGTGAACACACAACGGGATTGGGTGAAAAACTGTTTTTT
CASSEHTTGLGEKLFF
>.|TRBV4-3|TRBJ2-1
TGCGCCAGCAGTCCTAGGGCGGGACTGGGCTACAATGAGCAGTTCTTC
CASSPRAGLGYNEQFF
>.|TRBV4-1|TRBJ1-3
TGCGCCAGCAGCCAAGAAACATCGAGGGGAAACACCATATATTTT
CASSQETSRGNTIYF
>.|TRBV18|TRBJ2-7
TGTGCCAGCTCTCCCGGGGCCTACGAGCAGTACTTC
CASSPGAYEQYF
>.|TRBV27|TRBJ2-6
TGTGCCACCGCGCTCGGCTCTGGGGCCAACGTCCTGACTTTC
CATALGSGANVLTF
>TRBD1|TRBV23-1|TRBJ2-2
TGCGCCAGCAGCGCCACAGGGGGGTGCGGGGAGCTGTTTTTT
CASSATGGCGELFF